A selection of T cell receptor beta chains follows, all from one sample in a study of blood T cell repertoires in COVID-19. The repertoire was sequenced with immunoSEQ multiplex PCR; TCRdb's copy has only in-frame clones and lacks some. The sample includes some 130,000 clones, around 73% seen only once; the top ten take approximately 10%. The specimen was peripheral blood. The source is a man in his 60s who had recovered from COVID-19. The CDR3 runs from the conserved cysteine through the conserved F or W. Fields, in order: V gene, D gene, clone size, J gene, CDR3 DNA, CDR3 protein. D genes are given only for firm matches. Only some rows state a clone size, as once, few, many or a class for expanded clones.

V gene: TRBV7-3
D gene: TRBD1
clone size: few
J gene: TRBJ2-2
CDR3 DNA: TGTGCCAGCAGACCTGGGACAGGGGGCACCGGCGGGGAGCTGTTTTTT
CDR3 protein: CASRPGTGGTGGELFF

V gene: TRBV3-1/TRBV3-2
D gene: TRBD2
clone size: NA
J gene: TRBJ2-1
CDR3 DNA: TGTGCCAGCAGCCAAGAGTCCCGGGGGGGATACAATGAGCAGTTCTTC
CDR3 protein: CASSQESRGGYNEQFF

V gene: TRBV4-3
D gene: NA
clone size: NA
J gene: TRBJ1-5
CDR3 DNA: TGCGCCAGCAGCCGAGGGTTAAGCAATCAGCCCCAGCATTTT
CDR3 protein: CASSRGLSNQPQHF

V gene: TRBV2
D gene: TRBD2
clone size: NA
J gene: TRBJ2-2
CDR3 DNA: TGTGCCAGGGGGGGGACGACAGCGAACACCGGGGAGCTGTTTTTT
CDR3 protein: CARGGTTANTGELFF

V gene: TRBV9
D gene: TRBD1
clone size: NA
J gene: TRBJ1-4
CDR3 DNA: TGTGCCAGCAGCATTGGGACAGTAAATGAAAAACTGTTTTTT
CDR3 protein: CASSIGTVNEKLFF

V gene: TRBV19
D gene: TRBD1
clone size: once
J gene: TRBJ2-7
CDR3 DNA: TGTGCCAGTAGACGGACAGGGGGCGACCAAGGCGAGCAGTACTTC
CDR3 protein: CASRRTGGDQGEQYF

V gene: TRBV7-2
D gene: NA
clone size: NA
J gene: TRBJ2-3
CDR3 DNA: TGTGCCAGCAGCCCGACTAGAACAGATACGCAGTATTTT
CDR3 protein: CASSPTRTDTQYF

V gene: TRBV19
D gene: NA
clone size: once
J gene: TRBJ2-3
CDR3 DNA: TGTGCCAGTAGTAATCAGGCTTCCTTCCTCACAGATACGCAGTATTTT
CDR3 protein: CASSNQASFLTDTQYF

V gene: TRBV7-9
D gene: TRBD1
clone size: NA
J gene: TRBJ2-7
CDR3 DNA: TGTGCCAGCAGCTTTCCGGGACAGGGGACCTACGAGCAGTACTTC
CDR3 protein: CASSFPGQGTYEQYF

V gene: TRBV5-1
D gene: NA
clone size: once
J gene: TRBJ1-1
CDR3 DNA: TGCGCCAGCAGCTTGAATCCAGGGGTCACTGAAGCTTTCTTT
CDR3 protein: CASSLNPGVTEAFF

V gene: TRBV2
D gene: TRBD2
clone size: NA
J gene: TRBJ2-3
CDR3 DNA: TGTGCCAGCAGTGAGATACTAGCGACAGATACGCAGTATTTT
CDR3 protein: CASSEILATDTQYF

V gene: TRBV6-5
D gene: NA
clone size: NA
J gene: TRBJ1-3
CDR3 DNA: TGTGCCAGCAGTTACTCGCTACAGGGCTCTGGAAACACCATATATTTT
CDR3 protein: CASSYSLQGSGNTIYF

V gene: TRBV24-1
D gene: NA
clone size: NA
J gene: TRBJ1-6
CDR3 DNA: TGTGCCACCAGTGAGGCCGGACAGTATTCACCCCTCCACTTT
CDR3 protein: CATSEAGQYSPLHF

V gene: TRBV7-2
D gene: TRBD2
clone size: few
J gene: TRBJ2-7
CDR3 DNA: TGTGCCAGCAGCTTGGCGGGAGGGTCGGGCTACGAGCAGTACTTC
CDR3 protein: CASSLAGGSGYEQYF

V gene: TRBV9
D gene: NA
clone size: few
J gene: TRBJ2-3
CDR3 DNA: TGTGCCAGCAGCGTAGGACTACCCACAGATACGCAGTATTTT
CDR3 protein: CASSVGLPTDTQYF

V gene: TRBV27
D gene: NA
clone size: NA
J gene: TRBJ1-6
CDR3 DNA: TGTGCCAGCAGCTTCAGCCGGGGGAAAAATTCACCCCTCCACTTT
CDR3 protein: CASSFSRGKNSPLHF

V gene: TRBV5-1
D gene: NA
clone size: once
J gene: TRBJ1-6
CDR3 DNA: TGCGCCAGCAGCTTGGACAGGGCGATCAATTCACCCCTCCACTTT
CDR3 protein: CASSLDRAINSPLHF

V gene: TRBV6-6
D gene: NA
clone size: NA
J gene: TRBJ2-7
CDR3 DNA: TGTGCCAGCAGTCCTAGACAGGCCTACGAGCAGTACTTC
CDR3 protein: CASSPRQAYEQYF

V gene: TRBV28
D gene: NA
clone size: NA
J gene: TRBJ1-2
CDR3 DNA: TGTGCCAGCAGTCCTCCCCGAGAGCAGACAGCCTATGGCTACACCTTC
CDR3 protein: CASSPPREQTAYGYTF

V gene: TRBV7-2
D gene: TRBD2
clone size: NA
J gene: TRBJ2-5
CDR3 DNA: TGTGCCAGCAGCTCAATCCCACGACTAGCGGCAGAGACCCAGTACTTC
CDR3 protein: CASSSIPRLAAETQYF

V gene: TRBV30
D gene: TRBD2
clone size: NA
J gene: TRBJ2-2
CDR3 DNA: TGTGCCTGGAGTCCGTGGACTAGCGGGAGGGTAACCGGGGAGCTGTTTTTT
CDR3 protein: CAWSPWTSGRVTGELFF

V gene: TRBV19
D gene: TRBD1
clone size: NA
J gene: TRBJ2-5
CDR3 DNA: TGTGCCAGTAGGGCAGGGGGCAAGGGGACCCAGTACTTC
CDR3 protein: CASRAGGKGTQYF

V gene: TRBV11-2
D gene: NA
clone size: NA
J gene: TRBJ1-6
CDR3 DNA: TGTGCCAGCAGCTTAGATCTAAGCAGGGGATATTCACCCCTCCACTTT
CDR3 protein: CASSLDLSRGYSPLHF

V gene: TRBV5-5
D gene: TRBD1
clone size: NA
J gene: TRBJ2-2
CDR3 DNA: TGTGCCAGCAGCCCCCGGACAGGGACGGAAGGGGAGCTGTTTTTT
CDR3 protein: CASSPRTGTEGELFF

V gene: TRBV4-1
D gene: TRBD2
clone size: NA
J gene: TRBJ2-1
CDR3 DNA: TGCGCCAGCAGCCAAGATCCTAGCGGGAGGGCCGGTGACAATGAGCAGTTCTTC
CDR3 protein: CASSQDPSGRAGDNEQFF

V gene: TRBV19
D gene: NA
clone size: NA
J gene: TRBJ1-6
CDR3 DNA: TGTGCCAGTAGTATCCAGGGTGTGAATTCACCCCTCCACTTT
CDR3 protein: CASSIQGVNSPLHF

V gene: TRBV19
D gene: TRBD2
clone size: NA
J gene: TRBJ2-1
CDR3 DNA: TGTGCCAGTAGTATACGCCCTAGCGGGAGATGGGGGACCTCCTACAATGAGCAGTTCTTC
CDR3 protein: CASSIRPSGRWGTSYNEQFF

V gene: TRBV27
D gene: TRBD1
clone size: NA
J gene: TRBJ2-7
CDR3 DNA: TGTGCCAGCAGATGGGACAGGGGGGCCTACGAGCAGTACTTC
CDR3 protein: CASRWDRGAYEQYF

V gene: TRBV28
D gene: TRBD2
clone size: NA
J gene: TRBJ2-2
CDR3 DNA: TGTGCCAGCAGCCTAGCGGGAGTGGGGACCGGGGAGCTGTTTTTT
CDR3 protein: CASSLAGVGTGELFF

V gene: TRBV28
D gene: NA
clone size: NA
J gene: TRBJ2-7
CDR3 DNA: TGTGCCAGCAGTGGCACAGTTGGCGAGCAGTACTTC
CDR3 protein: CASSGTVGEQYF

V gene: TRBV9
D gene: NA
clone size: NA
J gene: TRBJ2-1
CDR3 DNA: TGTGCCAGCAGCGGAGGTTTCCCCCTCATCAATGAGCAGTTCTTC
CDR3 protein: CASSGGFPLINEQFF

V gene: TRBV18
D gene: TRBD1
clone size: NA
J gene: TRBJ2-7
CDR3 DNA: TGTGCCAGCTCCCCTGTGGGCACCAGACAGGGAAGCTACGAGCAGTACTTC
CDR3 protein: CASSPVGTRQGSYEQYF

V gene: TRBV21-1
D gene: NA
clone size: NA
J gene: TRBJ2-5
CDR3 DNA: TGTGCCAGACTAGCGGGGGGGCTCGCACAAGAGACCCAGTACTTC
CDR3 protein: CARLAGGLAQETQYF

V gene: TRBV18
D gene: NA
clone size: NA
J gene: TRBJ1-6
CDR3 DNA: TGTGCCAGCTCACCGGGCAGGGCTGATAATTCACCCCTCCACTTT
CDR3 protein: CASSPGRADNSPLHF

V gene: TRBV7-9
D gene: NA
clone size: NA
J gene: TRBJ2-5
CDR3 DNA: TGTGCCAGCAGCCGGACAGCCCAAGAGACCCAGTACTTC
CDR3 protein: CASSRTAQETQYF

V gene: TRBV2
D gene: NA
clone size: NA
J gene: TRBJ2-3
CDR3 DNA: TGTGCCAGCAGTGAAGGAGCAGATACGCAGTATTTT
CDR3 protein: CASSEGADTQYF